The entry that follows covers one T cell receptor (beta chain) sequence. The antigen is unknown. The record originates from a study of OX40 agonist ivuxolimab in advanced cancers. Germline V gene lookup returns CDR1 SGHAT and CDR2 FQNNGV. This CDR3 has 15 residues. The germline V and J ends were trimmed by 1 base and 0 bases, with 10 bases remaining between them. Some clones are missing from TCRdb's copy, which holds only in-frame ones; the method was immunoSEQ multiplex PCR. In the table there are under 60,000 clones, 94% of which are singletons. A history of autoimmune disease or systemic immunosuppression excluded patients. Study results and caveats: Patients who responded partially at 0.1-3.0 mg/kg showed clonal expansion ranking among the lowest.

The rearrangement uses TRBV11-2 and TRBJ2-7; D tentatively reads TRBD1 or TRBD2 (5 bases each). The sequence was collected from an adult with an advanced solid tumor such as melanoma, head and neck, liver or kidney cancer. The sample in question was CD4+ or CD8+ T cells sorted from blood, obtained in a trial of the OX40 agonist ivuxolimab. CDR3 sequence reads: CASSLAGGSSYEQYF. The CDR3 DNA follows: TGTGCCAGCAGCTTAGCTGGGGGTAGCTCCTACGAGCAGTACTTC.